The source of this TCR beta chain is a study of human T cells and chemical hapten exposure. In the study overall: Researchers reported sensitizing a 2 cm by 2 cm upper inner arm skin site with 2% DPC.

The sample's time point: patch test 3, about 24 weeks after DPC sensitization. Treatment of the sample: therapeutic diphenylcyclopropenone sensitization with weekly scalp DPC. MiXCR was run by TCRdb on the RACE reads, yielding one entry per CDR3 protein. In the table there are more than 150,000 distinct CDR3 sequences, 24% of which are singletons. The CDR3 consists of 14 residues. The V gene's germline CDR1 is SQVTM and CDR2 ANQGSEA. Trimming stripped 4 bases from V and 0 bases from J, with 9 bases between. This sample comprised whole blood, obtained in connection with sensitization to the hapten diphenylcyclopropenone (DPC). The source is a woman between 40 and 50 years old with alopecia areata. Some clones in this sample may be carry-over from other donors' samples. This chain links TRBV29-1 with TRBJ2-2; maybe TRBD1 (5 bases). CDR3 bases: TGCAGCGTTGCAGGGTCCCCGAACACCGGGGAGCTGTTTTTT. Protein: CSVAGSPNTGELFF.